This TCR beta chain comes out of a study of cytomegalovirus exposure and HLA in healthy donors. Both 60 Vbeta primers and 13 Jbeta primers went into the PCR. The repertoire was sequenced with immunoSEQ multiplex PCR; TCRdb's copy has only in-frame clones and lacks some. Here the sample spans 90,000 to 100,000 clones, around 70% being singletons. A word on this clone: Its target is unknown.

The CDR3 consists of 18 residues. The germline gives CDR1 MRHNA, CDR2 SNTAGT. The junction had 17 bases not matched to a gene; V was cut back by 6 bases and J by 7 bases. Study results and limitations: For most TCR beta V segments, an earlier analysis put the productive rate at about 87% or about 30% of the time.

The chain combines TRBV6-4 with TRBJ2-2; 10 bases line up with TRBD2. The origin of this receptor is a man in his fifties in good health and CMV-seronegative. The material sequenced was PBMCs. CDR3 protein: CASSGSEVAGGRSGELFF. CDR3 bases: TGTGCCAGCAGCGGCTCCGAGGTAGCGGGGGGAAGAAGCGGGGAGCTGTTTTTT.